This TCR beta chain was documented in a study of cytomegalovirus exposure and HLA in healthy donors. Regarding the study as a whole: Clonal expansion, a later analysis showed, was greater in HLA-associated TCR beta chains than in equally common others.

Amplification used 60 Vbeta primers and 13 Jbeta primers. Original data processing: There were around 77 million unique TCR beta chains by a later count, and around 10 million of them were shared. Sequenced by immunoSEQ multiplex PCR; TCRdb stores in-frame clones only, minus some. Clone size and the V and J calls come from that table; the DNA yielded D and trimming. The sample has about 180,000 clones, about four fifths seen once. This clone appeared a single time. Its antigen is unknown. Trimming removed 4 bases at V and 7 bases at J, with 15 bases between. Germline lookup yields CDR1 MNHNY and CDR2 SVGAGI (reference sequence). The CDR3 is 14 amino acids.

The receptor was isolated from a male donor in good health and CMV-seronegative. V is TRBV6-6 and J is TRBJ2-3, with D unclear. The sequencing sample was made of PBMCs. The CDR3 bases are TGTGCCAGCAGTTTTCCACAAACCGCTCATACGCAGTATTTT. It is translated as CASSFPQTAHTQYF.